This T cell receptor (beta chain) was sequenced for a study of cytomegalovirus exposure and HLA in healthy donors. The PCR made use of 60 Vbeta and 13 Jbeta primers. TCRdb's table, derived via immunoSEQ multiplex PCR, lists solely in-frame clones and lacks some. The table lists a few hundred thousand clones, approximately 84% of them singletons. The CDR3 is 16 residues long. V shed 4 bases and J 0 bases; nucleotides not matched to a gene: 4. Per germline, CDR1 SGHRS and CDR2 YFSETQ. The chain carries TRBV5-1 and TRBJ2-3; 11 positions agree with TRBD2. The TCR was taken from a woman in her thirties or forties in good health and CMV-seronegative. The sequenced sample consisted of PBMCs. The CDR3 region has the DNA TGCGCCAGCAGCCAGGGACTAGCGGAGAGCACAGATACGCAGTATTTT. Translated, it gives CASSQGLAESTDTQYF. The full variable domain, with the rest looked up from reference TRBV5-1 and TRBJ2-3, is KAGVTQTPRYLIKTRGQQVTLSCSPISGHRSVSWYQQTPGQGLQFLFEYFSETQRNKGNFPGRFSGRQFSNSRSEMNVSTLELGDSALYLCASSQGLAESTDTQYFGPGTRLTVL.